The T cell receptor beta chain under discussion was sequenced for a study of human T cells and chemical hapten exposure. Across the whole study: Donors were sensitized with 2% DPC on the upper inner arm. Findings and limits, study-wide: Expanded TCRs clustered into significantly more large CDR3 similarity groups than controls, the analysis revealed.

Time point defined: patch test 3, about 24 weeks after DPC sensitization. As to treatment: therapeutic diphenylcyclopropenone sensitization with weekly scalp DPC. Total RNA was isolated from whole blood that had not been fractionated. It was the library that attached unique molecular identifiers to individual cDNA molecules. TCRdb recomputed calls from the RACE reads with MiXCR, one row per CDR3 protein. The sample includes around 27,000 distinct CDR3 sequences, almost 6% of them seen just once. This clonotype was counted many times. Its antigen is unidentified. CDR3 length equals 12 residues. CDR1 SNHLY and CDR2 FYNNEI come from the germline V gene. Trimming stripped 4 bases from V and 6 bases from J, with 7 bases between.

The rearrangement uses TRBV2 and TRBJ2-4; D is unclear. This clonotype originated in a man aged 30 to 39 with alopecia areata. Some clones in this sample may be carry-over from other donors' samples. Source: whole blood, taken in connection with sensitization to the hapten diphenylcyclopropenone (DPC). The CDR3 coding sequence is TGTGCCAGCAGTGGGGATGGAAACATTCAGTACTTC. Encoded protein: CASSGDGNIQYF.